This entry describes one T cell receptor beta chain. Its antigen remains unidentified. These data belong to a study of cytomegalovirus exposure and HLA in healthy donors. The germline V gene encodes CDR1 SGHRS and CDR2 YFSETQ. The CDR3 has 15 amino acids. With 0 bases clipped from V and 0 bases from J, the junction kept 2 bases outside the gene matches. Researchers ran the PCR with 60 Vbeta and 13 Jbeta primers. Assay: immunoSEQ multiplex PCR; the TCRdb copy retains only in-frame clones and omits some. This table has about 80,000 clones, less than 85% appearing once. Study-wide findings and caveats: The availability of immune exposure information extended only to CMV serostatus.

The material sequenced was PBMCs. This chain joins TRBV5-1 and TRBJ2-5; TRBD1 agrees at 7 bases. The clonotype was recovered from a human donor in good health. The CDR3 here is CASSLVGTDQETQYF. CDR3 coding DNA: TGCGCCAGCAGCTTGGTTGGGACAGACCAAGAGACCCAGTACTTC.